This T cell receptor (beta chain) was found in a study of blood T cell repertoires in COVID-19. The cohort comprised adults aged about 18 to 100 years residing in 20 to 25 US areas. This clone appeared once. V dropped 7 bases and J dropped 2 bases, with 19 bases sitting between them. Per the germline V gene, CDR1 is MNHEY and CDR2 is SMNVEV (reference sequence). The CDR3 is 16 residues long. The method was immunoSEQ multiplex PCR; TCRdb's version includes in-frame clones alone and lacks a portion of them. The table has some 220,000 clones, 86% seen once. The clonotype was recovered from a middle-aged woman with acute COVID-19. V gene TRBV27 combines with J gene TRBJ2-3, with D possibly TRBD2 on 6 matching bases. The sample was PBMCs or T cells enriched from blood (not recorded which). The CDR3 sequence: CASKSYGGVDTDTQYF. The CDR3 region has the DNA TGTGCCAGCAAATCCTATGGCGGGGTGGACACAGATACGCAGTATTTT.